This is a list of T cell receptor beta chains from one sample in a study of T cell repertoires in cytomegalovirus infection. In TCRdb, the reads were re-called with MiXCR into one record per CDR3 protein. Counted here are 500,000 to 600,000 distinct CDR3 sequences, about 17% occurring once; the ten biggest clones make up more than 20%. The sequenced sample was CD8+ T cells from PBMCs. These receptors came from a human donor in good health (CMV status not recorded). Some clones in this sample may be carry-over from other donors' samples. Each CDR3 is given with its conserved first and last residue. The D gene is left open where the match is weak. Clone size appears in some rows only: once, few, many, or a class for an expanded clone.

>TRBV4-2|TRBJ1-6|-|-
CASSQEGGGNSPLHF
TGTGCCAGCAGCCAAGAAGGAGGGGGTAATTCACCCCTCCACTTT
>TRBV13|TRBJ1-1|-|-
CASSSGYRDLNTEAFF
TGCGCCAGCAGCTCGGGTTACAGGGACTTGAACACTGAAGCTTTCTTT
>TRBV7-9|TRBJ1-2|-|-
CASSSSGRNYGYTF
TGTGCCAGCAGCTCAAGCGGTCGGAATTATGGCTACACCTTC
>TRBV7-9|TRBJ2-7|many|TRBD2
CASSTGTSGYEQYF
TGTGCCAGCAGCACCGGGACTAGCGGCTACGAGCAGTACTTC
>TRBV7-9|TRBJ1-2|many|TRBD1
CATGTAKGYTF
TGTGCCACCGGGACAGCCAAGGGCTACACCTTC
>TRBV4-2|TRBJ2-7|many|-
CASSQGGDEQYF
TGTGCCAGCAGCCAAGGGGGGGACGAGCAGTACTTC
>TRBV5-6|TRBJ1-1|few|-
CASSTQTAILNTEAFF
TGTGCCAGCAGCACCCAGACGGCCATCTTAAACACTGAAGCTTTCTTT
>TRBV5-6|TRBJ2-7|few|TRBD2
CASSLWGAVAGSDYEQYF
TGTGCCAGCAGCTTGTGGGGCGCCGTAGCGGGATCAGACTACGAGCAGTACTTC
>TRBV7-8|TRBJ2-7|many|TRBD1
CASSLGTETGPSYEQYF
TGTGCCAGCAGCTTAGGAACCGAGACAGGGCCTTCCTACGAGCAGTACTTC
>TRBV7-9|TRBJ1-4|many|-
CASSQGPREEKLFF
TGTGCCAGCAGCCAAGGACCGAGAGAGGAAAAACTGTTTTTT
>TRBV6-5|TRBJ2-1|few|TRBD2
CASTNYAGVQGEQFF
TGTGCCAGCACGAATTACGCGGGAGTTCAGGGTGAGCAGTTCTTC
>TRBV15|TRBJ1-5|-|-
CATSRDTEGQPQHF
TGTGCCACCAGCAGAGATACGGAAGGTCAGCCCCAGCATTTT
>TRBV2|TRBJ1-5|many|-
CASNNGTQNQPQHF
TGTGCCAGCAACAACGGGACACAAAATCAGCCCCAGCATTTT
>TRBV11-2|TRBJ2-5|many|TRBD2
CASSLGLQREMETQYF
TGTGCCAGCAGCTTAGGCCTTCAGCGGGAGATGGAGACCCAGTACTTC
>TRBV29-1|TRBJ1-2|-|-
CSVQGQGYGYTF
TGCAGCGTACAAGGGCAGGGCTATGGCTACACCTTC
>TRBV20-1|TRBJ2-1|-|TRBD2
CSANSGSSSSYNEQFF
TGCAGTGCTAATAGCGGGAGCTCCAGCTCCTACAATGAGCAGTTCTTC
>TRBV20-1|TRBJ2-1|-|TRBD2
CGARVLTSENNNEQFF
TGCGGTGCTAGAGTCCTCACTAGCGAGAATAACAATGAGCAGTTCTTC
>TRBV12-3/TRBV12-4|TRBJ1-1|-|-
CASRPQGLNTEAFF
TGTGCCAGCAGACCGCAGGGATTGAACACTGAAGCTTTCTTT
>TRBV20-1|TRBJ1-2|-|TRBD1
CSARDSNYGYTF
TGCAGTGCCAGGGACAGTAACTATGGCTACACCTTC
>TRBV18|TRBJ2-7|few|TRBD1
CASSLPGQGVREQYF
TGTGCCAGCTCACTGCCGGGACAGGGCGTACGCGAGCAGTACTTC
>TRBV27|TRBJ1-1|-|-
CASSFNLGSLNTEAFF
TGTGCCAGCAGTTTTAATTTGGGGAGTTTGAACACTGAAGCTTTCTTT
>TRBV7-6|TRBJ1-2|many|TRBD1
CASSGTGTGDNGYTF
TGTGCCAGCAGCGGAACCGGGACAGGGGACAATGGCTACACCTTC
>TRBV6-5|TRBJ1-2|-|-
CASRSSSTVTNSINYGYTF
TGTGCCAGCCGCTCTTCATCGACAGTGACCAACTCAATCAACTATGGCTACACCTTC
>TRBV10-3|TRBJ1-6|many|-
CAISLGLAYNSPLHF
TGTGCCATCAGTCTGGGGCTAGCCTATAATTCACCCCTCCACTTT
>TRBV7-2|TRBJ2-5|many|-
CASSLAGQGSYFQETQYF
TGTGCCAGCAGCTTAGCGGGGCAGGGGTCATATTTCCAAGAGACCCAGTACTTC
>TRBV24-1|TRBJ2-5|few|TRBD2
CATSDSTSGIEETQYF
TGTGCCACCAGTGATTCGACTAGCGGGATCGAAGAGACCCAGTACTTC
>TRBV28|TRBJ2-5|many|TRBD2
CASSTSGGDRAPVETQYF
TGTGCCAGCAGTACCTCCGGGGGGGATAGGGCCCCGGTCGAGACCCAGTACTTC